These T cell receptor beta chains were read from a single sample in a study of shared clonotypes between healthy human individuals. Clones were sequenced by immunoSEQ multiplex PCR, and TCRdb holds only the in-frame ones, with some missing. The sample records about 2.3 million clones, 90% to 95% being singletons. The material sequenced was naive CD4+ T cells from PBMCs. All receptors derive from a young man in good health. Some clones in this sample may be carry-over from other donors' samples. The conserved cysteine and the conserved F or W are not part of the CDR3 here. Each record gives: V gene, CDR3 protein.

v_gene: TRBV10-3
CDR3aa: AIRGTDHYYEQY

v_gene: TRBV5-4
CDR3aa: ASSLEGQVNEQF

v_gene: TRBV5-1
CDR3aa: ASSLGQFRSSGNTIY

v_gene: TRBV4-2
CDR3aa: ASSRRLADRTDTQY

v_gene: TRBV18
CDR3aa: ASSPEAGRGQGYT

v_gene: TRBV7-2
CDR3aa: ASSLGRGSNYGYT

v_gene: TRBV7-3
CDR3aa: ASSLKGGSAYNEQF

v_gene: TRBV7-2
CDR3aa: ASSPPLGLGTGELF

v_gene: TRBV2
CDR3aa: ASRPDALAGTQY

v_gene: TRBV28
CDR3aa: ASSGQGTEAF

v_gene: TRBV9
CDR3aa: ASSVRDRGTYEQY

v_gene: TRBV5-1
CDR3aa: ASSLATGRYNEQF

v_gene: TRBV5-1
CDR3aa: ASSLGAGFTEAF

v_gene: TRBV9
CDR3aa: ASSVARTGELF

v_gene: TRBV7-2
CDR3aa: ASSTQGRQPQH

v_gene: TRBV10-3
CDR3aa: AISKSPGLAGGPVNEQY

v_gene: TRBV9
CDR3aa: ASSAPFDRGRGNTIY

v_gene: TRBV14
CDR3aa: ASSIRAFPGNTEAF

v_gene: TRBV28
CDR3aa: ASSSPRQGGGYT

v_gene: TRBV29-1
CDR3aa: SVEGQSGSTYEQY

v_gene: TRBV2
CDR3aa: ASSGASYGYT

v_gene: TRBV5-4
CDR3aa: ATSDRTNYGYT

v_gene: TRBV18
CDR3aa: ASSPPWGRGDTEAF

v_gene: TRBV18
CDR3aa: ASSRPGTGGMDTEAF

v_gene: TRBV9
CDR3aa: ASSEGGQGNTGELF

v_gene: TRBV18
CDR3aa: ASSPNWQEHGYT

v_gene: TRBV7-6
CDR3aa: ASSLALAGGEQF